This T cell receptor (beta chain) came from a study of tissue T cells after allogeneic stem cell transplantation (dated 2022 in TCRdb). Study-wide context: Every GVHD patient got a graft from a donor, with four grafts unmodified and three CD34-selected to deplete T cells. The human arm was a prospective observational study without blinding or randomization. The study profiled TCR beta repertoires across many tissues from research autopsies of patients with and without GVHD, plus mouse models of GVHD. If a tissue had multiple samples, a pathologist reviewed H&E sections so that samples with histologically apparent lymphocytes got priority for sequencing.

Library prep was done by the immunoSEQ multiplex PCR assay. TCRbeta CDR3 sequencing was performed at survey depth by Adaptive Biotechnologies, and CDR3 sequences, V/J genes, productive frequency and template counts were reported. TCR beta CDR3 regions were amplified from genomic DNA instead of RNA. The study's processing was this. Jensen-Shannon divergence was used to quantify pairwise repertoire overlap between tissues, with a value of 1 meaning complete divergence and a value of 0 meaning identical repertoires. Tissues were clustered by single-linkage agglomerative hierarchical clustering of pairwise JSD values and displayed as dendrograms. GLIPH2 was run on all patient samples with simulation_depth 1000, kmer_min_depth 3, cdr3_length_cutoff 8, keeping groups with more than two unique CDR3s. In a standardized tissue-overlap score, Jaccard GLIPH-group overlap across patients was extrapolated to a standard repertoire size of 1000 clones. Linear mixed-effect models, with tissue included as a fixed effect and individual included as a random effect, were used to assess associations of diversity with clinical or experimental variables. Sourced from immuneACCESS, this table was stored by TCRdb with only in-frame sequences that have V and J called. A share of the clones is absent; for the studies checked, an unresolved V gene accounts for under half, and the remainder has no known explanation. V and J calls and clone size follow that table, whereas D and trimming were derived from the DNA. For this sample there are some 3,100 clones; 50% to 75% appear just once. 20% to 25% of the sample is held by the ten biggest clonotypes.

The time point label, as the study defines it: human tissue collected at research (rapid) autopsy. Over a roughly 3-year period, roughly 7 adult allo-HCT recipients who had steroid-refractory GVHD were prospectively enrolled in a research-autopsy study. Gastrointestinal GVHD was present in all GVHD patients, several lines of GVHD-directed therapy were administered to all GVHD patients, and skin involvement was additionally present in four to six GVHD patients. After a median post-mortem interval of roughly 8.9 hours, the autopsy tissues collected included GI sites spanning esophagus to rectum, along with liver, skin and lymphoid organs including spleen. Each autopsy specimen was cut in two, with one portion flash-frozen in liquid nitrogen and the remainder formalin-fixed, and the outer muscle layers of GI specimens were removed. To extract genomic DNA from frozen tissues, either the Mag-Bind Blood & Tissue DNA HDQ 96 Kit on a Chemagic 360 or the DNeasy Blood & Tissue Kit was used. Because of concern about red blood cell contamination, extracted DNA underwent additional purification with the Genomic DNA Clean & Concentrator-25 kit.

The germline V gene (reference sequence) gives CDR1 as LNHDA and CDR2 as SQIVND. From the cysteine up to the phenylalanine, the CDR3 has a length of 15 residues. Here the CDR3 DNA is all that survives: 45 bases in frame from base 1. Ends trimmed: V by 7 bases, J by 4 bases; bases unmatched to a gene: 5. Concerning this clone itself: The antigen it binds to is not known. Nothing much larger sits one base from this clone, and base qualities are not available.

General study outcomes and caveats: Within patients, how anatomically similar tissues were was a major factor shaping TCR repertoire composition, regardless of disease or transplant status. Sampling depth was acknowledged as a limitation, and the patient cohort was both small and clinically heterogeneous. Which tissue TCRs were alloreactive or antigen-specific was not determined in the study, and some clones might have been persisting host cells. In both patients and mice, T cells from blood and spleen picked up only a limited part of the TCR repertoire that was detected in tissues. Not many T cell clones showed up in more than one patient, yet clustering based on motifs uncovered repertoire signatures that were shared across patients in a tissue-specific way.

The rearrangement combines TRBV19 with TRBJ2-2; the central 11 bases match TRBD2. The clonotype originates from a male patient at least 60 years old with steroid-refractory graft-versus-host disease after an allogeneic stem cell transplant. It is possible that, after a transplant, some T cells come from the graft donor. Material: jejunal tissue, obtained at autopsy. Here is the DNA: TGTGCCAGTAACCCTGGACTAGCGGGCACCGGGGAGCTGTTTTTT. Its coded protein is CASNPGLAGTGELFF.